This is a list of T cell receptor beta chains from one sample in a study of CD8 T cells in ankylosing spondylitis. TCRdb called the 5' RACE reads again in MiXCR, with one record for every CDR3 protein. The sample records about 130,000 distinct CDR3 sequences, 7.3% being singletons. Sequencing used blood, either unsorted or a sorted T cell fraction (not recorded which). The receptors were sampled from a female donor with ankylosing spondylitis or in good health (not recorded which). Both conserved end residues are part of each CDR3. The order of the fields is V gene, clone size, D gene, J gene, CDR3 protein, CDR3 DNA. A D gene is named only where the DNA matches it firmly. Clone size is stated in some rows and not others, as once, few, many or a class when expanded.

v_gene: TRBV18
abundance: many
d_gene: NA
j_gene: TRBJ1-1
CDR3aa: CASSPPIRGGTEAFF
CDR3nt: TGTGCCAGCTCACCACCGATCCGGGGTGGCACTGAAGCTTTCTTT

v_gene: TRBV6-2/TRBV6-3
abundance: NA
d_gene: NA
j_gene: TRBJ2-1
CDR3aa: CASTLYDEQFF
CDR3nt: TGTGCCAGCACCCTTTACGATGAGCAGTTCTTC

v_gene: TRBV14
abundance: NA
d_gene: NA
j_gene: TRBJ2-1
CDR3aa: CASSQEPGGLSYNEQFF
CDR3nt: TGTGCCAGCAGCCAAGAACCAGGGGGGCTATCCTACAATGAGCAGTTCTTC

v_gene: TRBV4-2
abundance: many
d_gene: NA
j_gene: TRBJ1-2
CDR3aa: CASSQDAFFPSGGYTF
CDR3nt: TGTGCCAGCAGCCAAGATGCCTTTTTCCCCTCGGGAGGCTACACCTTC

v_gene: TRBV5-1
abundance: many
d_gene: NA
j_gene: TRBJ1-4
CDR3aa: CASSSSPGANEKLFF
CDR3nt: TGCGCCAGCAGCTCCAGCCCCGGGGCAAATGAAAAACTGTTTTTT

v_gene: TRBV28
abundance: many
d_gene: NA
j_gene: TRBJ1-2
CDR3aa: CASSHRDLIVYTF
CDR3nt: TGTGCCAGCAGCCACCGGGACTTAATAGTCTACACCTTC

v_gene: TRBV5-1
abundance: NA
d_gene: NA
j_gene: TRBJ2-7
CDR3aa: CASSSTDDSYEQYF
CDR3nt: TGCGCCAGCAGCAGCACAGACGATTCCTACGAGCAGTACTTC

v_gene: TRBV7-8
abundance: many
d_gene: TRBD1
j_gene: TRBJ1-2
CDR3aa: CASSLRGQARGYTF
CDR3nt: TGTGCCAGCAGCTTACGCGGACAGGCGAGGGGCTACACCTTC

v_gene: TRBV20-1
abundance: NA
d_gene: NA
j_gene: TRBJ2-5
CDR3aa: CSARDGNLWGTQYF
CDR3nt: TGCAGTGCTAGAGATGGCAACCTTTGGGGGACCCAGTACTTC

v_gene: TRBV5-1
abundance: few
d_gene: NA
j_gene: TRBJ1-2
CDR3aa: CASSLWSSGYGYTF
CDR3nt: TGCGCCAGCAGCTTGTGGAGTAGCGGCTATGGCTACACCTTC

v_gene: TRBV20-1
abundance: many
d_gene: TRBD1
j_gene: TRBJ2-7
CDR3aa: CSAPILGTGREQYF
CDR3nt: TGCAGTGCTCCCATACTCGGGACAGGACGCGAGCAGTACTTC

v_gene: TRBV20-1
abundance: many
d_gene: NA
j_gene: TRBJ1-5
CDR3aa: CSAYRDSNQPQHF
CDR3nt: TGCAGTGCATACAGGGACTCAAATCAGCCCCAGCATTTT

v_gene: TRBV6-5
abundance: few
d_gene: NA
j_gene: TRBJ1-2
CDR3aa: CASSYSPGQPETNYGYTF
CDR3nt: TGTGCCAGCAGTTACTCTCCGGGTCAGCCGGAGACTAACTATGGCTACACCTTC

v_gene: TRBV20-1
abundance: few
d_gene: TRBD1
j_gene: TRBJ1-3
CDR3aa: CSARGDSLEGNTIYF
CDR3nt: TGCAGTGCTAGAGGGGACAGCCTGGAGGGAAACACCATATATTTT

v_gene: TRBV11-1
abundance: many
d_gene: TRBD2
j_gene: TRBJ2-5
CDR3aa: CASSSFPGLAEMGTQYF
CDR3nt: TGTGCCAGCAGCTCCTTCCCTGGACTAGCGGAGATGGGGACCCAGTACTTC

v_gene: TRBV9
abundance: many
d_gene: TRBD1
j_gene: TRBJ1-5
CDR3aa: CASSREGTGVNQPQHF
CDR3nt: TGTGCCAGCAGCCGAGAGGGGACAGGGGTCAATCAGCCCCAGCATTTT

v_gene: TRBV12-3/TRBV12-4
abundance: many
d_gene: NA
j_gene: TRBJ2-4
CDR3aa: CASSPISGMPNIQYF
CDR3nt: TGTGCCAGCAGTCCAATATCTGGGATGCCCAACATTCAGTACTTC

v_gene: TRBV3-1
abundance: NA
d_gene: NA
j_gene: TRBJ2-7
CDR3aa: CASSQSGEGEQYF
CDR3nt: TGTGCCAGCAGCCAGTCCGGTGAGGGAGAGCAGTACTTC

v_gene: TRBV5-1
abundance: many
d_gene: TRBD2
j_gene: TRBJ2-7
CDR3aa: CASSLASGGAYEQYF
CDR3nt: TGCGCCAGCAGCTTGGCTAGCGGGGGGGCCTACGAGCAGTACTTC

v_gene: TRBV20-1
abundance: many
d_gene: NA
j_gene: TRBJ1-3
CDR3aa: CSARGGAPGNTIYF
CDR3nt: TGCAGTGCTCGGGGGGGGGCGCCCGGAAACACCATATATTTT

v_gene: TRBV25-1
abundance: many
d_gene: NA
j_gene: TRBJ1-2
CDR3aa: CASSESNYGYTF
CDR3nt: TGTGCCAGCAGTGAATCTAACTATGGCTACACCTTC

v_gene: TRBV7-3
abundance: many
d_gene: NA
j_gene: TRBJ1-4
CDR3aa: CASSSGTGEKLFF
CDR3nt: TGTGCCAGCAGCTCCGGGACTGGGGAAAAACTGTTTTTT

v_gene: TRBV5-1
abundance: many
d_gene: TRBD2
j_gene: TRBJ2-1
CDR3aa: CASSLGGGTYNEQFF
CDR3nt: TGCGCCAGCAGCTTGGGCGGGGGGACATACAATGAGCAGTTCTTC

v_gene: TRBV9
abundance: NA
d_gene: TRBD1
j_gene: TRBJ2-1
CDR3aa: CASSGQGAYNEQFF
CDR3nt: TGTGCCAGCAGCGGACAGGGGGCCTACAATGAGCAGTTCTTC

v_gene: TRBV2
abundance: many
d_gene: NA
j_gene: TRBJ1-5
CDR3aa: CASTGLTYSNQPQHF
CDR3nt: TGTGCCAGCACCGGACTAACATATAGCAATCAGCCCCAGCATTTT

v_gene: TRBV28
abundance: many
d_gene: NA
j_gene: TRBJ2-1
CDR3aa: CASSPPYPSAGLYNEQFF
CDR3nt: TGTGCCAGCAGTCCGCCCTACCCCTCTGCGGGCCTCTACAATGAGCAGTTCTTC

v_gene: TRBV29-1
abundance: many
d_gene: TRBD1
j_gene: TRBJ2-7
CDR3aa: CSVASGTGGSYEQYF
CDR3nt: TGCAGCGTTGCTTCCGGGACAGGAGGTTCCTACGAGCAGTACTTC

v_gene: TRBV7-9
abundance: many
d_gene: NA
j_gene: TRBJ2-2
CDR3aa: CASSLGVLRTNTGELFF
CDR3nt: TGTGCCAGCAGCTTGGGGGTATTAAGGACTAACACCGGGGAGCTGTTTTTT

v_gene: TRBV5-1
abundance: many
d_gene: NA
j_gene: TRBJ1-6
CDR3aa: CASSLGQQNSPLHF
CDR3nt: TGCGCCAGCAGCCTAGGACAGCAGAATTCACCCCTCCACTTT

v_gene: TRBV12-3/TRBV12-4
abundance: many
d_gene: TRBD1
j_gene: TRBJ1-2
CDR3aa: CASSQQGADYGYTF
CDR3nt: TGTGCCAGCAGCCAACAGGGGGCCGACTATGGCTACACCTTC

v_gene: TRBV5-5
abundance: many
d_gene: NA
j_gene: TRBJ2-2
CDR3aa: CASSHGTGELFF
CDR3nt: TGTGCCAGCAGCCACGGCACCGGGGAGCTGTTTTTT

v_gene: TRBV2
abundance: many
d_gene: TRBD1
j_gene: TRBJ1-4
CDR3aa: CASTTSRDRAEKLFF
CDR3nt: TGTGCCAGCACCACTAGTAGGGACAGGGCCGAAAAACTGTTTTTT

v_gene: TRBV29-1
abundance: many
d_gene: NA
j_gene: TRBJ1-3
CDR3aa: CSVSQGSGNTIYF
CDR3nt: TGCAGCGTTTCCCAGGGGTCTGGAAACACCATATATTTT

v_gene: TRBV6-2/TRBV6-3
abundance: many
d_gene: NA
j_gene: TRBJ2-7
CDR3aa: CASTHRELLSYEQYF
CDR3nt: TGTGCCAGCACCCACCGGGAGCTTCTTTCCTACGAGCAGTACTTC

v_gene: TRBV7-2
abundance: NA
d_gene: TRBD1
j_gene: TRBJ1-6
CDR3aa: CASSRGGRDRNSPLHF
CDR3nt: TGTGCCAGCAGCCGCGGCGGGAGGGACAGAAATTCACCCCTCCACTTT

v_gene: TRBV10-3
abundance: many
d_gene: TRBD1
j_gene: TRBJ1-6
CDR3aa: CAISDRGRSPLHF
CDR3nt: TGTGCCATCAGTGACAGGGGGCGATCACCCCTCCACTTT

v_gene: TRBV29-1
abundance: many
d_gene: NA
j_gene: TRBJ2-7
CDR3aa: CSVAQGRGYEQYF
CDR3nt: TGCAGCGTGGCCCAGGGAAGGGGCTACGAGCAGTACTTC

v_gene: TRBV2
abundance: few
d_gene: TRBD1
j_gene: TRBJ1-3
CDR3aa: CASSRDRVGVSGNTIYF
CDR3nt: TGTGCCAGCAGTAGGGACAGGGTCGGAGTTTCTGGAAACACCATATATTTT

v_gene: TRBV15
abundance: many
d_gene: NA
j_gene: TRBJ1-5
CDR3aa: CATSRDRGGGPQHF
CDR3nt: TGTGCCACCAGCAGAGACAGGGGTGGCGGGCCCCAGCATTTT

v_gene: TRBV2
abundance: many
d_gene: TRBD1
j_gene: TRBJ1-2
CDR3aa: CAGDRERTNYGYTF
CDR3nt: TGTGCCGGAGACAGGGAAAGGACTAACTATGGCTACACCTTC

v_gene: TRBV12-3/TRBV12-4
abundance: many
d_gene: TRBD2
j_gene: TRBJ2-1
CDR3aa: CASSSAGGRFEQFF
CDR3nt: TGTGCCAGCAGTTCAGCGGGGGGGAGGTTTGAGCAGTTCTTC

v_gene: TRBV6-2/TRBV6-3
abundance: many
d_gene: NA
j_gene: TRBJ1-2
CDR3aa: CASSYTTAPGYTF
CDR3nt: TGTGCCAGCAGTTACACGACAGCTCCCGGCTACACCTTC

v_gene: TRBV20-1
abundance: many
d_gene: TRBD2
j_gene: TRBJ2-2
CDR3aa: CSARVGGVGTGELFF
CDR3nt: TGCAGTGCTAGAGTCGGGGGGGTGGGCACCGGGGAGCTGTTTTTT

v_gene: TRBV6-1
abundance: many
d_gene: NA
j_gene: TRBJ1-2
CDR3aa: CASRKSASGYGYTF
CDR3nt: TGTGCCAGCCGCAAAAGCGCCTCTGGCTATGGCTACACCTTC

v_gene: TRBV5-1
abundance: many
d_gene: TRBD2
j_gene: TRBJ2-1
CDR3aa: CASSLWTSAVYNEQFF
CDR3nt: TGCGCCAGCAGCTTGTGGACTAGCGCGGTATACAATGAGCAGTTCTTC

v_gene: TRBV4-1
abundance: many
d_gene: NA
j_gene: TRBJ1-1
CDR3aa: CASSQASFRDTEAFF
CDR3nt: TGCGCCAGCAGCCAAGCTTCCTTTAGAGACACTGAAGCTTTCTTT

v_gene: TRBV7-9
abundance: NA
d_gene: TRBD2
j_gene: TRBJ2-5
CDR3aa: CASSLASGEETQYF
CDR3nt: TGTGCCAGCAGCTTGGCTAGCGGGGAAGAGACCCAGTACTTC

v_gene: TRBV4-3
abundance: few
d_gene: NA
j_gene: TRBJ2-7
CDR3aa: CASSQEWAAYEQYF
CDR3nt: TGCGCCAGCAGCCAAGAGTGGGCCGCCTACGAGCAGTACTTC

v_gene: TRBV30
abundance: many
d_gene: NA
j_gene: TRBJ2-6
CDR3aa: CAWSLGVQSGANVLTF
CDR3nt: TGTGCCTGGTCTCTAGGGGTACAGTCTGGGGCCAACGTCCTGACTTTC

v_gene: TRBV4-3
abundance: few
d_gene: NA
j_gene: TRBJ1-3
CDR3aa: CASSQERGNTIYF
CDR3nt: TGCGCCAGCAGCCAAGAGAGAGGAAACACCATATATTTT

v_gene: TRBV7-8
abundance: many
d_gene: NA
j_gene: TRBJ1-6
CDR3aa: CASSWGGFRIDSPLHF
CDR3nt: TGTGCCAGCAGCTGGGGGGGGTTTAGGATCGATTCACCCCTCCACTTT

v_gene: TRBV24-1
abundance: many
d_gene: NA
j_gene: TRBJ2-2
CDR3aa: CATSDLNSGTGELFF
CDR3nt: TGTGCCACCAGTGATTTGAATTCGGGGACCGGGGAGCTGTTTTTT

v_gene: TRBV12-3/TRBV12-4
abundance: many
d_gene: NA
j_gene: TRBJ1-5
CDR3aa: CASTPGGRQPQHF
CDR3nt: TGTGCCAGCACCCCCGGAGGAAGGCAGCCCCAGCATTTT